The subject of this entry is one TCR beta chain. Produced via immunoSEQ multiplex PCR; TCRdb's table is partial and in-frame only. The sample includes around 23,000 clones, under 75% of them seen just once. This sample is part of a study of ipilimumab plus nivolumab after autologous stem cell transplantation. The CDR3 runs to 14 residues. The V gene lost 4 bases and the J gene lost 4 bases, with 11 bases spanning the gap. From germline, CDR1 is SNHLY and CDR2 FYNNEI. The origin of this receptor is a male donor with diffuse large B-cell lymphoma. The chain links TRBV2 to TRBJ2-1, with TRBD1 as a possible D gene (5 bases). Here the sequenced sample was PBMCs, taken in a trial of ipilimumab plus nivolumab as post-transplant consolidation. Written as DNA, the CDR3 is TGTGCCAGCAGTGTTCAGGGAAGGTACAATGAGCAGTTCTTC. The encoded protein is CASSVQGRYNEQFF.